This T cell receptor beta chain was found in a study of shared clonotypes between healthy human individuals. Overall study context: Those who served as donors were a couple of women and three men between the ages of 18 and 49. Used for every donor were three CD4 naive, three CD4 memory, two CD8 naive and one CD8 memory plate. Findings and limits, study-wide: Specimens sampled were limited to blood, with tissue repertoires likely differing.

Genomic DNA per cell subset filled all wells of several immunoSEQ plates. Data came from immunoSEQ multiplex PCR; TCRdb stores just in-frame clones and leaves some out. The sample has approximately 2.3 million clones, more than 85% seen once. Germline CDR1 and CDR2: SGHAT and FQNNGV. The V end lost 5 bases, the J end lost 3 bases, and 8 bases lay between the germline ends. The CDR3 runs 13 residues. With regard to this clone: The antigen remains unidentified.

Sequenced material: naive CD4+ T cells from PBMCs. Subset: CD45RA+ positively selected. This TCR derives from a man younger than 35 in good health. Some clones in this sample may be carry-over from other donors' samples. The chain has TRBV11-2 and TRBJ1-3, with no clear D. The CDR3 region is CASSAGDGNTIYF. The CDR3 DNA follows: TGTGCCAGCAGCGCTGGAGATGGAAACACCATATATTTT.